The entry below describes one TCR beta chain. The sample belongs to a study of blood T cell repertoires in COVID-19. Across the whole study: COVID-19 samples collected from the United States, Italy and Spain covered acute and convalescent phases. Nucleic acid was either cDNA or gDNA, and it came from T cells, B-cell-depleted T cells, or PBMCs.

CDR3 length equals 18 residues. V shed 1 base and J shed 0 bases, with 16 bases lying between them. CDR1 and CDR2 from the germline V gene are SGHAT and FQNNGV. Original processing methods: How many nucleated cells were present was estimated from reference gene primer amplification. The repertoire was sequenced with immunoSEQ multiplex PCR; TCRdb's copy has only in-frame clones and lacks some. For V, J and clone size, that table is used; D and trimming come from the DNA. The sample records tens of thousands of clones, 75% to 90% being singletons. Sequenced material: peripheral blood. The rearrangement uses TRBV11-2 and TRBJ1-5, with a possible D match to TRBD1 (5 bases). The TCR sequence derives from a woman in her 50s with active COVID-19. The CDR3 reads CASSLVGGLQNSNQPQHF. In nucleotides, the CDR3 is TGTGCCAGCAGCTTAGTCGGGGGACTTCAGAATAGCAATCAGCCCCAGCATTTT.